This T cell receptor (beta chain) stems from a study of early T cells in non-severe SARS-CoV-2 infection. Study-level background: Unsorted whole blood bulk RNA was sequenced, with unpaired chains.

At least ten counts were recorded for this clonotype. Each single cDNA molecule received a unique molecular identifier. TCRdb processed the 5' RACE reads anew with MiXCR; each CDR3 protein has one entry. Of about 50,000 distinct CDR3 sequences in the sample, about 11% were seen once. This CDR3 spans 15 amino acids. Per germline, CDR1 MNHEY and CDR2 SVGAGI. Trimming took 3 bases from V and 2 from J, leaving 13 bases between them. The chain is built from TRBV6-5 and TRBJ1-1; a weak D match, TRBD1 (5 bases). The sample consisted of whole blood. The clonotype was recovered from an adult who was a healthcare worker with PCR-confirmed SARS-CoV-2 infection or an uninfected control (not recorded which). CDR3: CASSYADSFNTEAFF. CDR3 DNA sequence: TGTGCCAGCAGTTATGCCGACAGTTTTAACACTGAAGCTTTCTTT.